This TCR beta chain was sequenced for a study of spatial heterogeneity in lung cancer. Across the whole study: Compared with alpha-chain sequences, beta-chain sequences were consistently detected in greater numbers. Study-wide points: Follow-up blood showed ubiquitous expanded tumor TCRs less than blood at resection did.

The time point was: sample taken at primary tumor resection. The study sequenced unsorted whole RNA from tumor, nontumor lung or frozen PBMC. The cohort: 70 to 75 early-stage, untreated non-small cell lung cancer patients. This CDR3 region has 15 residues. Trimming took 3 bases from V and 4 from J, leaving 15 bases between them. The germline V gene encodes CDR1 WNHNN and CDR2 SYGVQD (reference sequence). Each CDR3 protein gets one entry after TCRdb re-called the 5' RACE reads with MiXCR. The sample gives tens of thousands of distinct CDR3 sequences, 10% to 15% of which show up once; roughly 7% is in the top ten. For this clonotype: Its antigen is currently unknown.

The TCR comes from a male donor with early-stage non-small cell lung cancer. The chain links TRBV10-1 to TRBJ1-1; maybe TRBD1 (5 bases). The sequencing used PBMCs, collected at surgery. CDR3 sequence reads: CASSDTRTGGTEAFF. For the CDR3, the DNA is TGCGCCAGCAGTGATACCCGGACGGGGGGCACTGAAGCTTTCTTT.